Listed below are T cell receptor beta chains from one sample, sequenced in a study of T-cell memory formation after mild COVID-19. TCRdb called the 5' RACE reads again in MiXCR, with one record for every CDR3 protein. The sample carries about half a million distinct CDR3 sequences, roughly 18% recorded once. Sequencing input: PBMCs or a T cell subset sorted from them (not recorded which). These TCRs come from an adult woman who had mild COVID-19 (a few samples of this study predate the infection). Cell type and time point are not known. Both conserved end residues are part of each CDR3. Fields, in order: clone size, J gene, V gene, D gene, CDR3 protein, CDR3 DNA. The D gene is left open where the match is weak. Only some rows state a clone size, as once, few, many or a class for expanded clones.

size: few; J: TRBJ2-1; V: TRBV20-1; D: TRBD2; CDR3: CSELAGGMDEQFF; DNA: TGCAGTGAACTAGCGGGGGGTATGGATGAGCAGTTCTTC
size: .; J: TRBJ2-3; V: TRBV7-8; D: TRBD2; CDR3: CASSPIRRGETDTQYF; DNA: TGTGCCAGCAGCCCCATTCGGCGGGGGGAGACAGATACGCAGTATTTT
size: many; J: TRBJ2-3; V: TRBV25-1; D: .; CDR3: CASSDHAGSDTQYF; DNA: TGTGCCAGCAGTGACCATGCGGGGTCAGATACGCAGTATTTT
size: few; J: TRBJ2-2; V: TRBV7-9; D: .; CDR3: CASSLVRGANTGELFF; DNA: TGTGCCAGCAGCTTAGTCAGGGGAGCGAACACCGGGGAGCTGTTTTTT
size: few; J: TRBJ2-7; V: TRBV12-3/TRBV12-4; D: .; CDR3: CASSLYRYEQYF; DNA: TGTGCCAGCAGTTTATATCGCTACGAGCAGTACTTC
size: few; J: TRBJ2-3; V: TRBV25-1; D: .; CDR3: CASSSPGDSLLTDTQYF; DNA: TGTGCCAGCAGTTCTCCGGGCGATAGCTTGTTGACAGATACGCAGTATTTT
size: few; J: TRBJ1-1; V: TRBV7-9; D: TRBD1; CDR3: CASSYRTGVTEAFF; DNA: TGTGCCAGCAGCTACCGGACAGGGGTCACTGAAGCTTTCTTT
size: .; J: TRBJ2-6; V: TRBV20-1; D: TRBD2; CDR3: CSARDLAGSYSGANVLTF; DNA: TGCAGTGCTAGAGATCTAGCGGGTTCCTACTCTGGGGCCAACGTCCTGACTTTC
size: many; J: TRBJ2-7; V: TRBV9; D: .; CDR3: CASSPDGGQLRF; DNA: TGTGCCAGCAGCCCCGACGGAGGACAACTCCGCTTC
size: .; J: TRBJ2-4; V: TRBV4-1; D: TRBD2; CDR3: CASSHPGGNIQYF; DNA: TGCGCCAGCAGCCATCCCGGGGGGAACATTCAGTACTTC
size: few; J: TRBJ1-5; V: TRBV5-1; D: .; CDR3: CASSLDSFSNQPQHF; DNA: TGCGCCAGCAGTTTGGACAGCTTTAGCAATCAGCCCCAGCATTTT
size: few; J: TRBJ1-1; V: TRBV12-3/TRBV12-4; D: .; CDR3: CASNEGIDSRAEAFF; DNA: TGTGCCAGCAACGAAGGGATCGATTCTAGGGCTGAAGCTTTCTTT
size: few; J: TRBJ2-2; V: TRBV11-2; D: .; CDR3: CASSFHGPVTGELFF; DNA: TGTGCCAGCAGCTTCCACGGGCCTGTTACCGGGGAGCTGTTTTTT
size: .; J: TRBJ2-2; V: TRBV12-3/TRBV12-4; D: .; CDR3: CASSPSLPAANTGELFF; DNA: TGTGCCAGCAGTCCAAGCTTACCAGCAGCGAACACCGGGGAGCTGTTTTTT
size: few; J: TRBJ1-2; V: TRBV9; D: TRBD1; CDR3: CASSHGQGDGYTF; DNA: TGTGCCAGCAGCCACGGACAGGGAGATGGCTACACCTTC
size: few; J: TRBJ2-2; V: TRBV5-1; D: .; CDR3: CASSGTDTGELFF; DNA: TGCGCCAGCAGTGGAACGGACACCGGGGAGCTGTTTTTT
size: few; J: TRBJ2-1; V: TRBV27; D: .; CDR3: CASSYAGRSGEQFF; DNA: TGTGCCAGCAGTTACGCCGGCAGAAGCGGTGAGCAGTTCTTC
size: .; J: TRBJ1-1; V: TRBV12-3/TRBV12-4; D: .; CDR3: CASRTRSGAFF; DNA: TGTGCCAGCAGAACCCGGAGTGGAGCTTTCTTT
size: many; J: TRBJ2-2; V: TRBV7-6; D: .; CDR3: CASSLVATGELFF; DNA: TGTGCCAGCAGCTTAGTAGCGACCGGGGAGCTGTTTTTT
size: .; J: TRBJ1-1; V: TRBV4-2; D: .; CDR3: CASSPGVQVLMNTEAFF; DNA: TGTGCCAGCAGCCCGGGGGTTCAGGTTCTCATGAACACTGAAGCTTTCTTT
size: few; J: TRBJ2-6; V: TRBV6-2/TRBV6-3; D: TRBD1; CDR3: CASTPGGIGANVLTF; DNA: TGTGCCAGCACCCCAGGGGGTATCGGGGCCAACGTCCTGACTTTC
size: few; J: TRBJ2-2; V: TRBV11-2; D: TRBD2; CDR3: CASSRLAGHTGELFF; DNA: TGTGCCAGCAGCCGGCTAGCGGGGCACACCGGGGAGCTGTTTTTT
size: .; J: TRBJ2-7; V: TRBV27; D: TRBD1; CDR3: CASSLTIGTAYEQYF; DNA: TGTGCCAGCAGTTTAACTATTGGGACAGCCTACGAGCAGTACTTC
size: .; J: TRBJ1-1; V: TRBV7-9; D: TRBD1; CDR3: CASSSPGQFEAFF; DNA: TGTGCCAGCAGCTCCCCGGGACAGTTTGAAGCTTTCTTT
size: .; J: TRBJ2-3; V: TRBV9; D: TRBD2; CDR3: CASSVGGAGSGDTQYF; DNA: TGTGCCAGCAGCGTGGGGGGAGCGGGATCGGGAGATACGCAGTATTTT
size: few; J: TRBJ2-3; V: TRBV9; D: TRBD2; CDR3: CASSVAASGGESTDTQYF; DNA: TGTGCCAGCAGCGTAGCTGCTAGCGGGGGGGAAAGCACAGATACGCAGTATTTT
size: .; J: TRBJ2-7; V: TRBV6-6; D: .; CDR3: CASSYSWRGKTYEQYF; DNA: TGTGCCAGCAGTTACTCATGGCGGGGAAAAACCTACGAGCAGTACTTC
size: few; J: TRBJ1-6; V: TRBV9; D: .; CDR3: CASSVTGYNSPLHF; DNA: TGTGCCAGCAGCGTAACGGGGTATAATTCACCCCTCCACTTT
size: few; J: TRBJ2-1; V: TRBV29-1; D: .; CDR3: CSVERPSGQQFF; DNA: TGCAGCGTTGAAAGGCCCAGCGGTCAGCAGTTCTTC
size: .; J: TRBJ2-2; V: TRBV5-5; D: .; CDR3: CASSLITGKNTGELFF; DNA: TGTGCCAGCAGCTTGATCACAGGGAAGAACACCGGGGAGCTGTTTTTT
size: .; J: TRBJ1-2; V: TRBV5-1; D: .; CDR3: CASSLVGGDDGYTF; DNA: TGCGCCAGCAGCTTGGTTGGGGGCGATGATGGCTACACCTTC
size: .; J: TRBJ2-3; V: TRBV10-3; D: TRBD2; CDR3: CAISDPSKRDFTDTQYF; DNA: TGTGCCATCAGTGACCCCTCAAAGCGGGACTTCACAGATACGCAGTATTTT
size: many; J: TRBJ2-1; V: TRBV5-1; D: .; CDR3: CASSLSLSSYNEQFF; DNA: TGCGCCAGCAGCTTGTCCCTCTCCTCCTACAATGAGCAGTTCTTC
size: few; J: TRBJ1-5; V: TRBV6-1; D: .; CDR3: CASSRQDDSNQPQHF; DNA: TGTGCCAGCAGTCGTCAGGACGACAGCAATCAGCCCCAGCATTTT
size: .; J: TRBJ2-1; V: TRBV4-1; D: .; CDR3: CASSQGPREPNEQFF; DNA: TGCGCCAGCAGCCAAGGTCCCAGGGAACCCAATGAGCAGTTCTTC
size: .; J: TRBJ2-2; V: TRBV4-1; D: TRBD2; CDR3: CASSQGLAYTGTGELFF; DNA: TGCGCCAGCAGCCAGGGACTAGCTTATACGGGCACCGGGGAGCTGTTTTTT
size: .; J: TRBJ1-2; V: TRBV25-1; D: .; CDR3: CASSEWGRGTF; DNA: .
size: few; J: TRBJ1-1; V: TRBV7-9; D: .; CDR3: CASSLDPAAGGTEAFF; DNA: TGTGCCAGCAGCTTAGACCCCGCTGCTGGGGGCACTGAAGCTTTCTTT
size: few; J: TRBJ2-5; V: TRBV4-2; D: .; CDR3: CASSQEARGGETQYF; DNA: TGTGCCAGCAGCCAAGAAGCGAGGGGTGGCGAGACCCAGTACTTC
size: many; J: TRBJ2-1; V: TRBV12-3/TRBV12-4; D: .; CDR3: CASSPLGEQFF; DNA: TGTGCCAGCAGTCCCCTAGGTGAGCAGTTCTTC
size: .; J: TRBJ2-6; V: TRBV6-5; D: .; CDR3: CASSYSGQFSGANVLTF; DNA: TGTGCCAGCAGTTACTCCGGACAGTTCTCTGGGGCCAACGTCCTGACTTTC
size: .; J: TRBJ2-7; V: TRBV29-1; D: .; CDR3: CSGKTWMGQGTYEQYF; DNA: TGCAGCGGCAAAACGTGGATGGGGCAGGGCACCTACGAGCAGTACTTC
size: few; J: TRBJ1-6; V: TRBV9; D: .; CDR3: CASSVGWVPNSPLHF; DNA: TGTGCCAGCAGCGTAGGTTGGGTTCCAAATTCACCCCTCCACTTT
size: .; J: TRBJ2-1; V: TRBV23-1; D: .; CDR3: CASRTTLRDKDNEQFF; DNA: TGCGCCAGCAGAACTACGCTGCGGGATAAGGACAATGAGCAGTTCTTC
size: few; J: TRBJ2-7; V: TRBV7-9; D: TRBD2; CDR3: CASTSYGRGDTYEQYF; DNA: TGTGCCAGCACCTCTTACGGGAGGGGGGATACCTACGAGCAGTACTTC
size: few; J: TRBJ2-2; V: TRBV7-3; D: TRBD1; CDR3: CASGTGATGELFF; DNA: TGTGCCAGCGGGACAGGTGCGACCGGGGAGCTGTTTTTT
size: few; J: TRBJ1-2; V: TRBV20-1; D: TRBD1; CDR3: CSAKWARDRTSLLSYTF; DNA: TGCAGTGCTAAATGGGCCCGGGACAGAACCTCCTTGCTAAGCTACACCTTC
size: few; J: TRBJ1-1; V: TRBV25-1; D: TRBD1; CDR3: CAVQGTSTEAFF; DNA: TGTGCGGTACAGGGGACTAGCACTGAAGCTTTCTTT
size: few; J: TRBJ2-1; V: TRBV7-2; D: TRBD2; CDR3: CAIAISGSNNEQFF; DNA: TGTGCCATCGCGATTAGCGGGAGTAACAATGAGCAGTTCTTC
size: .; J: TRBJ2-4; V: TRBV7-2; D: .; CDR3: CASSRTGTSASKNIQYF; DNA: TGTGCCAGCAGCCGGACCGGGACAAGTGCTTCCAAAAACATTCAGTACTTC
size: few; J: TRBJ1-6; V: TRBV20-1; D: .; CDR3: CSASAEAMGNSPLHF; DNA: TGCAGTGCGAGTGCGGAGGCCATGGGGAATTCACCCCTCCACTTT
size: few; J: TRBJ2-6; V: TRBV7-8; D: .; CDR3: CASSSTRVLGANVLTF; DNA: TGTGCCAGCAGCTCCACCAGGGTGTTGGGGGCCAACGTCCTGACTTTC
size: few; J: TRBJ2-3; V: TRBV20-1; D: .; CDR3: CSGDLSTDTQYF; DNA: TGCAGTGGGGACCTTAGCACAGATACGCAGTATTTT
size: few; J: TRBJ2-2; V: TRBV4-1; D: .; CDR3: CASSPSYTGISNTGELFF; DNA: TGCGCCAGCAGCCCGAGCTACACGGGCATTTCGAACACCGGGGAGCTGTTTTTT